Sequencing of this T cell receptor (beta chain) was carried out in a study of T-cell memory formation after mild COVID-19. Study-wide background: In these data, TCR clusters were largely donor specific. Study conclusions and caveats: Most CD4+ clones that shrank were in CM and EM, while CD8+ ones turned up in EMRA.

TCRdb independently ran MiXCR on the 5' RACE reads; one entry per CDR3 protein. The repertoire includes roughly 110,000 distinct CDR3 sequences, around 15% of them detected once, and 25% to 35% sits in the top ten. Details on this clonotype: As yet, its antigen is unknown.

The germline CDR1 and CDR2 sequences are SGHTA and FQGNSA. This CDR3 has 15 amino acids. V was cut by 7 bases and J by 3 bases, with 19 bases left in between. The genes are TRBV7-2 and TRBJ2-7; D may be TRBD1 (7 bases). The source material was PBMCs or a T cell subset sorted from them (not recorded which). The source of this sequence is an adult woman who had mild COVID-19 (a few samples of this study predate the infection). Cell type and time point are not known. The CDR3 region is CASTPAEGQFYEQYF. CDR3 sequence (DNA): TGTGCCAGCACCCCGGCGGAGGGACAGTTCTACGAGCAGTACTTC.